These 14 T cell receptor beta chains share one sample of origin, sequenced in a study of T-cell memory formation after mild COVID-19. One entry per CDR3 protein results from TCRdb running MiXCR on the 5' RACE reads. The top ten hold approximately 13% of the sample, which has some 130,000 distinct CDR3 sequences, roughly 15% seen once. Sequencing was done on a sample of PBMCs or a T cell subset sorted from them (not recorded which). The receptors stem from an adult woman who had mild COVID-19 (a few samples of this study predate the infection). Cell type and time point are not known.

For the CDR3, the DNA is TGTGCCAGCAGCTTAGGGCCGGGTTCAGGACCCTACCACGAGCAGTACTTC. It codes for CASSLGPGSGPYHEQYF. The J gene is TRBJ2-7, the V gene TRBV7-6; D not certain. The length of the CDR3 is 17 residues. The germline gives CDR1 SGHVS, CDR2 FNYEAQ. V lost 1 base, J lost 5 bases, and 21 bases lay in between.

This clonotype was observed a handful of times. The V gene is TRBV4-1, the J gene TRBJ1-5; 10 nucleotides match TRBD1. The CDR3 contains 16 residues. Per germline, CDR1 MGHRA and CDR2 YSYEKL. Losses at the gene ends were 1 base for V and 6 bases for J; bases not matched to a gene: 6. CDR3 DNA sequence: TGCGCCAGCAGCCAAGTGACAGGGGGCGGGAGTCAGCCCCAGCATTTT. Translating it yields CASSQVTGGGSQPQHF.

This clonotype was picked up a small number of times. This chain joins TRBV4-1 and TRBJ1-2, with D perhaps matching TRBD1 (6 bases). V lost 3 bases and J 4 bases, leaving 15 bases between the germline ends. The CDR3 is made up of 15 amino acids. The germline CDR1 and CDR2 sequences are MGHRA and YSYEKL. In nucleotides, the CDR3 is TGCGCCAGCAGCCAGGGCCCGGGGGGCCGCTATGGCTACACCTTC. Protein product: CASSQGPGGRYGYTF.

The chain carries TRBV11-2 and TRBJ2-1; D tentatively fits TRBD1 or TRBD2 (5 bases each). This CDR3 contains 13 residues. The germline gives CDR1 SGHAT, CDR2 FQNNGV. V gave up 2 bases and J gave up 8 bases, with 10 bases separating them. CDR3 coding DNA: TGTGCCAGCAGCTTAAGAGGGGTCCATGAGCAGTTCTTC. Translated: CASSLRGVHEQFF.

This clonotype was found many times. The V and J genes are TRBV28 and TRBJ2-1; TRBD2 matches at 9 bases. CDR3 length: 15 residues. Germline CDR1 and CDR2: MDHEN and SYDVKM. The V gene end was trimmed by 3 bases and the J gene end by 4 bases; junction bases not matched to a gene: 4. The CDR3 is CASSLGGRVYNEQFF. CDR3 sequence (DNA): TGTGCCAGCAGTTTGGGCGGGAGGGTTTACAATGAGCAGTTCTTC.

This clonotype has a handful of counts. CDR3: CASSLMEGGLNYGYTF. The DNA for the CDR3 is TGTGCCAGCAGCCTGATGGAGGGGGGGCTTAACTATGGCTACACCTTC. This chain connects TRBV7-9 to TRBJ1-2, with D tentatively TRBD1 (6 bases). The CDR3 is 16 residues long. Per the germline V gene, CDR1 is SEHNR and CDR2 is FQNEAQ (reference sequence). V was cut by 5 bases and J by 1 base, with 17 bases left in between.

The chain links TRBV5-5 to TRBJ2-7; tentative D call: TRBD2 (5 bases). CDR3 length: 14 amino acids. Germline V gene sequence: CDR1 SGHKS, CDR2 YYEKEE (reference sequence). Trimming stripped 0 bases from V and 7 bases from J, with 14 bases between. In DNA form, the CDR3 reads TGTGCCAGCAGCTTGGCCTCGGGGATAACGGAGCAGTACTTC. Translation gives CASSLASGITEQYF.

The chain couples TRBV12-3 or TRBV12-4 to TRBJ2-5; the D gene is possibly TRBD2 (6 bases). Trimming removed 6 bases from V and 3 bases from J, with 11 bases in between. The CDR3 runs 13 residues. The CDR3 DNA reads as TGTGCCAGCAGGTCTAGCGTAGAAGAGACCCAGTACTTC. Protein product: CASRSSVEETQYF.

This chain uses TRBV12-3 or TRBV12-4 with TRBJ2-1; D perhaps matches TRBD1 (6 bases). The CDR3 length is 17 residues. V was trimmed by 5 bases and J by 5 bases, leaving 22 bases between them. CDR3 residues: CASSPTPQGNPDNEQFF. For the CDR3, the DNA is TGTGCCAGCAGTCCGACCCCACAGGGAAATCCGGACAATGAGCAGTTCTTC.

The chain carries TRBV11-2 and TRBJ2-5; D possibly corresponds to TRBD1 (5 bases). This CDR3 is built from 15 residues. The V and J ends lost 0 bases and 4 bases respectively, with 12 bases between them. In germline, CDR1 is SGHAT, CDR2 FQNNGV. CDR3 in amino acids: CASSLEPQGRETQYF. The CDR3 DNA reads TGTGCCAGCAGCTTAGAGCCCCAGGGCCGAGAGACCCAGTACTTC.

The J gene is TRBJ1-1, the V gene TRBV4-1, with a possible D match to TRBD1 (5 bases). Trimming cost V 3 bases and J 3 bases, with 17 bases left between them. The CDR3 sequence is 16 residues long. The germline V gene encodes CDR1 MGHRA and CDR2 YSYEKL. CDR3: CASSQRFWGRYTEAFF. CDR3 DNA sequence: TGCGCCAGCAGCCAGCGATTTTGGGGACGCTACACTGAAGCTTTCTTT.

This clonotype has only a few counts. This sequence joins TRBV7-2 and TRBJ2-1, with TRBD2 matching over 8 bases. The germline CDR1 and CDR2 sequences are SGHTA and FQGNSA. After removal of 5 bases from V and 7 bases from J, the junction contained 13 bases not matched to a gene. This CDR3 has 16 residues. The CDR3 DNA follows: TGTGCCAGCAGCCCGGTGGGAGCGGGAGTGAGGAATGAGCAGTTCTTC. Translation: CASSPVGAGVRNEQFF.

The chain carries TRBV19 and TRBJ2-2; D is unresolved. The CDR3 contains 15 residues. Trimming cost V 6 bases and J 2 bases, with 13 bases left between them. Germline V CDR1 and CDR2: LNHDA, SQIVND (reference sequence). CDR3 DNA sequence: TGTGCCAGTAGCCCCGACCTAGACAACACCGGGGAGCTGTTTTTT. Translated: CASSPDLDNTGELFF.

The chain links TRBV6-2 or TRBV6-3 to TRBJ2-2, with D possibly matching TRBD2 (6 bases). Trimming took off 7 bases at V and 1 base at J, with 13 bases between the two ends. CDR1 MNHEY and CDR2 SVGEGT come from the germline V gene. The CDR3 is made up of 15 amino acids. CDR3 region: CASITAGRNTGELFF. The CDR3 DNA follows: TGTGCCAGCATCACGGCGGGGAGGAACACCGGGGAGCTGTTTTTT.